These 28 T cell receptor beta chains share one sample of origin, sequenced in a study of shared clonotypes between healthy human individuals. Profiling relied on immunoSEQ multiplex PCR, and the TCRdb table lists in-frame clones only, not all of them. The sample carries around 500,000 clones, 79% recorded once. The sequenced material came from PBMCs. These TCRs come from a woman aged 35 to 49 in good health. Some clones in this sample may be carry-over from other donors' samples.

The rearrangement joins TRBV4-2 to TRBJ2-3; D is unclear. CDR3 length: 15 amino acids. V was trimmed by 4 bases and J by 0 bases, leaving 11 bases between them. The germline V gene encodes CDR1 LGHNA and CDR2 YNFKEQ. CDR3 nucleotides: TGTGCCAGCAGCCCTGACTGGCTCAGCACAGATACGCAGTATTTT. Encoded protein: CASSPDWLSTDTQYF.

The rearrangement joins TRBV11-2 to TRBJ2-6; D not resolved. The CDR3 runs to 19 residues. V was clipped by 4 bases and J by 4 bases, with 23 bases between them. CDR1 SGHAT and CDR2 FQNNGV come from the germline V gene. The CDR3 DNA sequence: TGTGCCAGCAGCTCCTTGATTGGACCCCGCGCTATGGGGGCCAACGTCCTGACTTTC. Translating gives CASSSLIGPRAMGANVLTF.

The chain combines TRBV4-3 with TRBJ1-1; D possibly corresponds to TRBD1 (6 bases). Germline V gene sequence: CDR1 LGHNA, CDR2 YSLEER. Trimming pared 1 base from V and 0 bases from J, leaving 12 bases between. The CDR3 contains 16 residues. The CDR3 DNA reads TGCGCCAGCAGCCAAGGACAGGCCAACATGAACACTGAAGCTTTCTTT. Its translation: CASSQGQANMNTEAFF.

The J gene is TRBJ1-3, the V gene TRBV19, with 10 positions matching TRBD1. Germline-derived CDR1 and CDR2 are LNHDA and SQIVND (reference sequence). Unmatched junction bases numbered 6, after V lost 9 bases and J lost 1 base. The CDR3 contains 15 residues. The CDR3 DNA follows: TGTGCCAGCACGCGGGACAGGGGTTCTGGAAACACCATATATTTT. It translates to CASTRDRGSGNTIYF.

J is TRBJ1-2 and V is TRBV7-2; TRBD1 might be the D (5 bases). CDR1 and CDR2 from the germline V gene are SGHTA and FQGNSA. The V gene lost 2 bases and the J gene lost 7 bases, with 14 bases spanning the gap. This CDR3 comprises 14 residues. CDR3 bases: TGTGCCAGCAGCTTACGTGGGACGCTCGGTGGCTACACCTTC. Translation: CASSLRGTLGGYTF.

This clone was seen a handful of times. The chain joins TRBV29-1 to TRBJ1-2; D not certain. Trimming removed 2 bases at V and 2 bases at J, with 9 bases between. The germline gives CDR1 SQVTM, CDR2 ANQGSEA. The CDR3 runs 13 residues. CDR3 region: CSVESGANYGYTF. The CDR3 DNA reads TGCAGCGTTGAATCGGGCGCCAACTATGGCTACACCTTC.

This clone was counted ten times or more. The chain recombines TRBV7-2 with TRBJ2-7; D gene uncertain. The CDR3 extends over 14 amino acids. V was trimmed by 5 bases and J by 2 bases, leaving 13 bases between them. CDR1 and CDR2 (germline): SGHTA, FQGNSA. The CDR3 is CASSPSSLAYEQYF. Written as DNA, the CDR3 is TGTGCCAGCAGCCCTTCATCGTTGGCCTACGAGCAGTACTTC.

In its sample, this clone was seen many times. CDR3 protein: CASSLDQGHYEQYF. In nucleotides, the CDR3 is TGCGCCAGCAGCTTGGATCAGGGACACTACGAGCAGTACTTC. The chain employs TRBV5-1 and TRBJ2-7, with D possibly matching TRBD1 (6 bases). V dropped 0 bases and J dropped 3 bases, with 10 bases sitting between them. The V gene's germline CDR1 is SGHRS and CDR2 YFSETQ. This CDR3 comprises 14 residues.

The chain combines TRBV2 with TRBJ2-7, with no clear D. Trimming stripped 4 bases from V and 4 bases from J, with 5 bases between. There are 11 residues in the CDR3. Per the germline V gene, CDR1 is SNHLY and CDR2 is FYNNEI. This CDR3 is CASSAEYEQYF. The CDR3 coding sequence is TGTGCCAGCAGTGCCGAGTACGAGCAGTACTTC.

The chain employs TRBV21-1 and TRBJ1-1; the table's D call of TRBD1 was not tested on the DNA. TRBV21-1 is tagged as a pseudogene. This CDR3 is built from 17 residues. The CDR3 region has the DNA TGTGCCAGCAGCAAAGTGGAGGGGGCGTGGGTTGGAGGTGAAGCTTTCTTT. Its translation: CASSKVEGAWVGGEAFF.

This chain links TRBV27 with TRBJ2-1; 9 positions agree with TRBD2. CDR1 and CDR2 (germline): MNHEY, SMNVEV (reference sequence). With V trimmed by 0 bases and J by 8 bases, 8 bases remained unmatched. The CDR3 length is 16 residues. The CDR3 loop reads CASSLSGLAGRYEQFF. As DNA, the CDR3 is TGTGCCAGCAGTTTATCCGGGCTAGCGGGGAGATATGAGCAGTTCTTC.

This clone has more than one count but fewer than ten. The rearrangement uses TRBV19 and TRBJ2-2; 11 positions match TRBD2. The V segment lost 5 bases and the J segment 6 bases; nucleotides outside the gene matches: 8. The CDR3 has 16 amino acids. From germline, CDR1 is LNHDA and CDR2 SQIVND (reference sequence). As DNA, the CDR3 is TGTGCCAGTAGTGTTCATAGCGGGAGGGCCTCCGGGGAGCTGTTTTTT. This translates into CASSVHSGRASGELFF.

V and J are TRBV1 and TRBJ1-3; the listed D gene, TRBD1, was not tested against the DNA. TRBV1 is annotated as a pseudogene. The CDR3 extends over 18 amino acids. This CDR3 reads CTSSHFRGRSSWGNTIYF. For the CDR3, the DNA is TGCACCAGCAGCCATTTTAGGGGGCGCAGCTCTTGGGGAAACACCATATATTTT.

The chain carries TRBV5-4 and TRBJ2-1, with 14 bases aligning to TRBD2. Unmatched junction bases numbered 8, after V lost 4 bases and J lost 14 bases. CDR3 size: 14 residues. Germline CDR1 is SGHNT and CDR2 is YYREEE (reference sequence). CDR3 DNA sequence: TGTGCCAGCAGCCAAGGGACTAGCGGGAGAGGGGAGTTCTTC. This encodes CASSQGTSGRGEFF.

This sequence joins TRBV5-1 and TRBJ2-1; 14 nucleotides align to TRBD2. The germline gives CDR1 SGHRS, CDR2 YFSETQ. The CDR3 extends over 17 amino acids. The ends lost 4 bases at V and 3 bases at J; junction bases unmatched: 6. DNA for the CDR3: TGCGCCAGCAGCCCCGGGACTAGCGGGAGTGTCTACAATGAGCAGTTCTTC. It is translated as CASSPGTSGSVYNEQFF.

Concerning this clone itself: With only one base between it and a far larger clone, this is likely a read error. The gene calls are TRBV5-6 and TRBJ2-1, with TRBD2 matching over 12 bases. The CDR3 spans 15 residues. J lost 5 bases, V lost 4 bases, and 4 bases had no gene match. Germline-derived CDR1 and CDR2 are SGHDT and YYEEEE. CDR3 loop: CASSPRTSGNNEQFF. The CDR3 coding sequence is TGTGCCAGCAGCCCCCGGACTAGCGGGAACAATGAGCAGTTCTTC.

This CDR3 is CSVSGEFQETQYF. CDR3 in DNA: TGCAGCGTTTCAGGGGAGTTCCAAGAGACCCAGTACTTC. This sequence joins TRBV29-1 and TRBJ2-5, with D perhaps TRBD1 (6 bases). V was clipped by 5 bases and J by 1 base, with 11 bases between them. The CDR3 consists of 13 residues. The germline gives CDR1 SQVTM, CDR2 ANQGSEA.

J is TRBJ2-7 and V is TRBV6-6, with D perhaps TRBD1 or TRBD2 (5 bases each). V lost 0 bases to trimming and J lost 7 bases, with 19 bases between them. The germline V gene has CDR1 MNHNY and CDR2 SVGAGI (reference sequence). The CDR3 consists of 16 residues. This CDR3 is CASSYSGGGKSREQYF. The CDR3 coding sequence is TGTGCCAGCAGTTACTCAGGTGGGGGTAAGAGTCGTGAGCAGTACTTC.

CDR3 coding DNA: TGTGCCAGCAGTTTAGGCGGGACCCCCTCCTACGAGCAGTACTTC. This codes for CASSLGGTPSYEQYF. The chain couples TRBV28 to TRBJ2-7, with a weak D call TRBD2 (6 bases). Per germline, CDR1 MDHEN and CDR2 SYDVKM. The CDR3 sequence is 15 residues long. V was pared by 2 bases and J by 0 bases, with 11 bases between.

CDR3 sequence reads: CASTTPTGVAYEQYF. Here the CDR3 DNA reads TGTGCCAGCACCACCCCGACAGGGGTGGCCTACGAGCAGTACTTC. This chain links TRBV6-5 with TRBJ2-7, with 8 bases identical to TRBD1. After removal of 7 bases from V and 2 bases from J, the junction contained 10 bases not matched to a gene. Germline values: CDR1 MNHEY, CDR2 SVGAGI. The CDR3 is 15 amino acids.

The CDR3 DNA reads as TGTGCCTGGAGTGTTCTGAGTCGCTTAGGCTACACCTTC. It specifies CAWSVLSRLGYTF. V usage is TRBV30 and J usage is TRBJ1-2; unclear D gene. Germline V gene sequence: CDR1 GTSNPN, CDR2 SVGIG (reference sequence). The V end was cut by 0 bases, the J end by 8 bases, with 13 bases between. CDR3 length equals 13 residues.

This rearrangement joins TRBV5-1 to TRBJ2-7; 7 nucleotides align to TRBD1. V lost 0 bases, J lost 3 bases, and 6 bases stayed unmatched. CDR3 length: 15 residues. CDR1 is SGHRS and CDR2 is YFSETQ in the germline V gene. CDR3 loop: CASSLDGTALYEQYF. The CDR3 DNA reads TGCGCCAGCAGCTTGGATGGGACAGCCCTCTACGAGCAGTACTTC.

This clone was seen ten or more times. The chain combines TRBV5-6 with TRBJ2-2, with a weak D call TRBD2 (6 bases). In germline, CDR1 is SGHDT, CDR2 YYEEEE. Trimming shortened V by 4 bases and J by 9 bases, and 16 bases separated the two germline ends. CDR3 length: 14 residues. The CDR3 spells CASSPPGRVRELFF. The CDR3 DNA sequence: TGTGCCAGCAGCCCCCCCGGGAGAGTGCGGGAGCTGTTTTTT.

The CDR3 sequence: CASSPRDYPGGNEQFF. CDR3 sequence (DNA): TGTGCCAGCAGCCCAAGGGACTACCCCGGGGGGAATGAGCAGTTCTTC. The rearrangement joins TRBV9 to TRBJ2-1; TRBD2 aligns across 7 bases. The V gene end was trimmed by 4 bases and the J gene end by 7 bases; junction bases not matched to a gene: 14. CDR3 length: 16 amino acids. Germline V gene sequence: CDR1 SGDLS, CDR2 YYNGEE.

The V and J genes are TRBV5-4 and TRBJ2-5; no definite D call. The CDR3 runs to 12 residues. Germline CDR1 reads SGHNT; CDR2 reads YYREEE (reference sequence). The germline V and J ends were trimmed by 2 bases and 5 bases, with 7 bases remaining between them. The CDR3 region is CASSFSMETQYF. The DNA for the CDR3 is TGTGCCAGCAGCTTCTCGATGGAGACCCAGTACTTC.

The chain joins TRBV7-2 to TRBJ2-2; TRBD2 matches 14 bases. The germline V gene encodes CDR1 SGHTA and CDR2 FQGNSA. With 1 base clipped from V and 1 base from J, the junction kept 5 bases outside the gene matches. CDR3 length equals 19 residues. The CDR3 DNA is TGTGCCAGCAGCTTAGGGGGACTAGCGGGAGTACTGAACACCGGGGAGCTGTTTTTT. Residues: CASSLGGLAGVLNTGELFF.

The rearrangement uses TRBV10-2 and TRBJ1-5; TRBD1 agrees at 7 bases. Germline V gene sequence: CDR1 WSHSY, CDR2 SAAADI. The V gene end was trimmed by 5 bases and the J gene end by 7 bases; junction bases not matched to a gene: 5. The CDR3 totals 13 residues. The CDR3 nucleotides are TGCGCCAGCAGTCAAGACAGGGTACAGCCCCAGCATTTT. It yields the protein CASSQDRVQPQHF.

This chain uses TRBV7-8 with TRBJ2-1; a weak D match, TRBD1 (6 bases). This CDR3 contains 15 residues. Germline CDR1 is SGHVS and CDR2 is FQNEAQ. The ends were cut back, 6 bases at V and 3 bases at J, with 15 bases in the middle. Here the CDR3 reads CASRRDRQNYNEQFF. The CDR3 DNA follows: TGTGCCAGCAGACGAGACAGGCAGAACTACAATGAGCAGTTCTTC. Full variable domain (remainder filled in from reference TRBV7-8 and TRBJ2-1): GAGVSQSPRYKVAKRGQDVALRCDPISGHVSLFWYQQALGQGPEFLTYFQNEAQLDKSGLPSDRFFAERPEGSVSTLKIQRTQQEDSAVYLCASRRDRQNYNEQFFGPGTRLTVL.